The 8 T cell receptor beta chains presented below share a single source sample, sequenced in a study of blood T cell repertoires in COVID-19. TCRdb's table, derived via immunoSEQ multiplex PCR, lists solely in-frame clones and lacks some. The data hold approximately 300,000 clones, with over 75% observed a single time. Sequencing was performed on PBMCs or T cells enriched from blood (not recorded which). Receptor source: a woman aged 30 to 39 who had recovered from COVID-19.

This chain links TRBV28 with TRBJ1-4, with D possibly TRBD1 on 5 matching bases. Germline V lookup: CDR1 MDHEN, CDR2 SYDVKM. This CDR3 contains 14 residues. Trimming took off 3 bases at V and 8 bases at J, with 13 bases between the two ends. The CDR3 bases are TGTGCCAGCAGTTTTTTACAGGCGGACGAAAAACTGTTTTTT. Protein: CASSFLQADEKLFF.

V usage is TRBV4-1 and J usage is TRBJ2-3, with 8 positions matching TRBD1. CDR3 size: 14 residues. Germline V gene lookup returns CDR1 MGHRA and CDR2 YSYEKL. The V and J ends lost 4 bases and 1 base, in that order; junction bases with no gene match: 1. The CDR3: CASSLGQGTDTQYF. In nucleotides, the CDR3 is TGCGCCAGCAGCCTGGGACAGGGCACAGATACGCAGTATTTT.

The chain carries TRBV6-5 and TRBJ1-2; 10 nucleotides align to TRBD1. The germline CDR1 and CDR2 sequences are MNHEY and SVGAGI. The J segment lost 4 bases and the V segment lost 6 bases, leaving 8 bases of the junction unmatched. The CDR3 length is 15 residues. The CDR3 bases are TGTGCCAGCAGCCAGATTCGGACAGGGGGCTATGGCTACACCTTC. This sequence encodes CASSQIRTGGYGYTF.

This clone was counted a single time. The V call is TRBV27, the J call TRBJ1-5; no reliable D call. Trimming removed 6 bases from V and 4 bases from J, with 22 bases in between. CDR1 is MNHEY, CDR2 SMNVEV, per germline (reference sequence). The CDR3 consists of 17 residues. CDR3 protein: CASSPFISQATNQPQHF. Here the CDR3 DNA reads TGTGCCAGCAGCCCATTTATCAGTCAGGCAACAAATCAGCCCCAGCATTTT.

V and J are TRBV19 and TRBJ1-2; D is unresolved. Between the trimmed V and J ends, which lost 3 bases and 4 bases, there was a span of 15 bases. This CDR3 is built from 15 residues. CDR1 LNHDA and CDR2 SQIVND come from the germline V gene (reference sequence). In nucleotides, the CDR3 is TGTGCCAGTAGTATCCCCGGGGAAGGTCGCTATGGCTACACCTTC. Its protein is CASSIPGEGRYGYTF. Variable domain in full (rest from reference TRBV19 and TRBJ1-2): DGGITQSPKYLFRKEGQNVTLSCEQNLNHDAMYWYRQDPGQGLRLIYYSQIVNDFQKGDIAEGYSVSREKKESFPLTVTSAQKNPTAFYLCASSIPGEGRYGYTFGSGTRLTVV.

This chain uses TRBV27 with TRBJ2-7, with 7 bases matching TRBD2. This CDR3 contains 16 residues. V dropped 4 bases and J dropped 4; count of bases not matched to a gene: 13. CDR1 is MNHEY, CDR2 SMNVEV, per germline (reference sequence). CDR3 amino acids: CASSSQTSRKSYEQYF. CDR3 in DNA: TGTGCCAGCAGTTCACAGACTAGCCGGAAGAGTTACGAGCAGTACTTC.

This CDR3 reads CASSSVYEQYF. CDR3 bases: TGTGCCAGCAGCTCAGTCTACGAGCAGTACTTC. The chain recombines TRBV11-2 with TRBJ2-7; D is ambiguous. V shed 4 bases and J shed 3 bases, with 4 bases lying between them. The germline gives CDR1 SGHAT, CDR2 FQNNGV. The CDR3 has 11 amino acids.

The rearrangement uses TRBV3-1 (or the pseudogene TRBV3-2) and TRBJ1-2; no reliable D call. From germline, CDR1 is LGHDT and CDR2 YNNKEL (reference sequence). The CDR3 is made up of 12 amino acids. V lost 3 bases to trimming and J lost 4 bases, with 6 bases between them. CDR3 nucleotides: TGTGCCAGCAGCCATGGAGTCTATGGCTACACCTTC. This gives the protein CASSHGVYGYTF.